The clone carrying this TCR beta chain showed up just once. Its antigen is not known. This CDR3 is built from 11 residues. The V gene end was trimmed by 2 bases and the J gene end by 11 bases; junction bases not matched to a gene: 2. Germline V lookup: CDR1 MNHEY, CDR2 SVGAGI. The sample belongs to a study of graft-versus-host responses after intestinal transplantation. The repertoire was sequenced with immunoSEQ multiplex PCR; TCRdb's copy has only in-frame clones and lacks some. Among about 97,000 clones listed, 80% to 95% were seen once. Whole-study findings and limits: Present in recipient marrow, GvH clones included some that appeared first in ileum or blood. Allograft graft-versus-host to host-versus-graft clonal ratios ran high in patients with graft-donor T cell macrochimerism.

This TCR was sampled from a human patient who received an intestinal transplant, so some T cells may come from the graft donor. Sequencing was performed on PBMCs, taken around 450 days after intestinal transplant. J is TRBJ2-5 and V is TRBV6-5; TRBD2 matches at 7 bases. CDR3 region: CASSYAGEQYF. In DNA form, the CDR3 reads TGTGCCAGCAGTTACGCGGGAGAGCAGTACTTC.